Shown below are 4 T cell receptor beta chains from a single sample sequenced in a study of blood T cell repertoires in COVID-19. Produced via immunoSEQ multiplex PCR; TCRdb's table is partial and in-frame only. The data show around 75,000 clones, approximately 85% seen once. The sequenced sample consisted of peripheral blood. The receptors shown here come from a woman older than 75 with active or convalescent COVID-19.

The chain employs TRBV29-1 and TRBJ1-1; TRBD1 is a possible D gene (5 bases). Germline CDR1 SQVTM, CDR2 ANQGSEA. Trimming left V 0 bases short and J 1 base short, with 12 bases between. There are 15 residues in the CDR3. CDR3 in DNA: TGCAGCGTTGAAGATCAAGACAGACCGAACACTGAAGCTTTCTTT. Translating gives CSVEDQDRPNTEAFF.

This clone occurred a few times. This sequence joins TRBV9 and TRBJ2-1; 7 bases fit TRBD1. The ends lost 3 bases at V and 6 bases at J; junction bases unmatched: 6. The length of the CDR3 is 14 residues. From germline, CDR1 is SGDLS and CDR2 YYNGEE. The CDR3 DNA reads TGTGCCAGCAGCGAGACAGGGACGGTCAATGAGCAGTTCTTC. Protein: CASSETGTVNEQFF.

This chain links TRBV27 with TRBJ2-1; unclear D gene. CDR1 and CDR2 from the germline V gene are MNHEY and SMNVEV (reference sequence). The CDR3 covers 14 residues. V shed 3 bases and J shed 4 bases, with 10 bases lying between them. CDR3 DNA: TGTGCCAGCAGTTTTCGCATCGGGTACAATGAGCAGTTCTTC. Residues: CASSFRIGYNEQFF.

V gene TRBV7-2 combines with J gene TRBJ2-5; no reliable D call. CDR3 length: 11 residues. Germline V CDR1 and CDR2: SGHTA, FQGNSA. V was shortened by 7 bases and J by 5 bases, with 8 bases between the two germline ends. The CDR3 bases are TGTGCCAGCACCGATCGGGAGACCCAGTACTTC. It encodes CASTDRETQYF. The whole variable domain, filled in from reference TRBV7-2 and TRBJ2-5, reads GAGVSQSPSNKVTEKGKDVELRCDPISGHTALYWYRQSLGQGLEFLIYFQGNSAPDKSGLPSDRFSAERTGGSVSTLTIQRTQQEDSAVYLCASTDRETQYFGPGTRLLVL.